The clone carrying this T cell receptor beta chain was recorded only once. Possible read error: a much larger clone is one base away. Here the CDR3 omits its conserved ending phenylalanine or tryptophan, so a read error is the likely source. The iRepertoire nested amplicon-rescue multiplex PCR amplified TCR alpha and beta CDR3s from RNA. One entry per CDR3 protein, called by TCRdb with MiXCR from the multiplex PCR reads. The sample has around 97,000 distinct CDR3 sequences, about 30% seen once. This entry is derived from a study of glioma-infiltrating T cells. Material: glioma tissue, nonneoplastic brain tissue, or PBMCs (not recorded which). The receptor was isolated from a human donor with low-grade glioma or glioblastoma, undergoing nonglioma brain surgery, or in good health (not recorded which).

The DNA of the CDR3 is TGTGCCTGCCGACAGGGGAACTACGAGCAGTACTAC. Translating gives CACRQGNYEQYY. The rearrangement uses TRBV28 and TRBJ2-7, with TRBD1 matching over 8 bases. The CDR3 runs to 12 residues. Germline loops: CDR1 MDHEN, CDR2 SYDVKM. V trimming: 11 bases; J trimming: 3 bases; junction bases outside the gene matches: 6.